What follows describes a single T cell receptor beta chain. The target antigen is unknown. TCRdb's copy holds only in-frame clones and misses some; the assay was immunoSEQ multiplex PCR. The sample consists of 7,900 or so clones, less than 60% of them appearing once. This entry comes from a study of T cells in localized non-small cell lung cancer. The study's findings and limits: In uninvolved adjacent lung, T cell clonality reached its highest value, exceeding tumor. Multi-region tumor sequencing was not done, so intratumor heterogeneity could not be excluded.

V was shortened by 5 bases and J by 2 bases, with 19 bases between the two germline ends. CDR1 is KGHSH, CDR2 LQKENI, per germline. This CDR3 spans 17 amino acids. This clonotype originated in an older male donor with stage I squamous cell lung carcinoma. Specimen: lymph node tissue, collected before any cancer treatment. The V call is TRBV18, the J call TRBJ2-1, with D maybe TRBD2 (7 bases). CDR3 sequence reads: CASSSSQQGGAYNEQFF. The CDR3 region has the DNA TGTGCCAGCTCATCCAGCCAACAGGGAGGGGCCTACAATGAGCAGTTCTTC.